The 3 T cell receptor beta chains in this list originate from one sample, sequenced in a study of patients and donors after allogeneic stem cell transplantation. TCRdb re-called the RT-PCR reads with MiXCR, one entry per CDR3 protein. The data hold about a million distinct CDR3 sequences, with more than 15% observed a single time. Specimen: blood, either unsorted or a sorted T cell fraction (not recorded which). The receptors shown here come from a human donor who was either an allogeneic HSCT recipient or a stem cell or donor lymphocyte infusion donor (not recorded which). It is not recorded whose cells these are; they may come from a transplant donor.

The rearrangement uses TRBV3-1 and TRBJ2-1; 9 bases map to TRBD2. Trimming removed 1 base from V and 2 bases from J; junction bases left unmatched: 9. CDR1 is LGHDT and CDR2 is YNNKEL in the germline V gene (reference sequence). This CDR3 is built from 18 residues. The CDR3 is CASSQGSTLAGTYNEQFF. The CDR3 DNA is TGTGCCAGCAGCCAAGGTTCGACCCTAGCGGGAACCTACAATGAGCAGTTCTTC.

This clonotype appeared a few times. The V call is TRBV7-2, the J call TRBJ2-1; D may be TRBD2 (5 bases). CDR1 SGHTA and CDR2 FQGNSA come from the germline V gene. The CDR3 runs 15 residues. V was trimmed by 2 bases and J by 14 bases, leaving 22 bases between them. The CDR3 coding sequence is TGTGCCAGCAGCTTATCTAGTAGCGCGCCCCCCCCGAAGTTCTTC. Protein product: CASSLSSSAPPPKFF.

CDR3 protein: CASSLAAQGGEKLFF. DNA for the CDR3: TGCGCCAGCAGCTTGGCCGCGCAGGGGGGCGAAAAACTGTTTTTT. The chain has TRBV5-1 and TRBJ1-4; 7 nucleotides agree with TRBD1. Germline assignment: CDR1 SGHRS and CDR2 YFSETQ. The CDR3 totals 15 residues. V shed 0 bases and J 8 bases; nucleotides not matched to a gene: 7.